A selection of T cell receptor beta chains follows, all from one sample in a study of brain T cells in children with intractable seizures. TCRdb keeps only in-frame clones here, not all; method: immunoSEQ multiplex PCR. The sample lists about 340,000 clones; 93% were seen once. The sample in question was peripheral blood, obtained more than 4 months after surgery. Receptors were obtained from a boy younger than two with tuberous sclerosis and intractable seizures. Both conserved end residues are part of each CDR3. The order of the fields is V gene, clone size, D gene, J gene, CDR3 DNA, CDR3 protein. The D gene is left open where the match is weak. Clone size is shown for a subset of rows, as once, few, many or a class of expanded clone.

TRBV12-3/TRBV12-4,-,-,TRBJ1-5,TGTGCCAGCAGTTTCGCGATACGGGGGCTTCCCCATTTT,CASSFAIRGLPHF
TRBV5-4,-,TRBD1,TRBJ1-2,TGTGCCAGCAGCTCTATCGGACAGGGGCGAGTTGGCTACACCTTC,CASSSIGQGRVGYTF
TRBV6-5,-,TRBD1,TRBJ1-1,TGTGCCAGCAGTCGGGGACAGAGTCCAATTGAAGCTTTCTTT,CASSRGQSPIEAFF
TRBV7-9,-,TRBD2,TRBJ2-1,TGTGCCGCCCGCGGGAGGACGAATGAGCAGTTCTTC,CAARGRTNEQFF
TRBV4-1,-,-,TRBJ1-1,TGCGCCAGCAGCCAAGCGCACCCGATGAACACTGAAGCTTTCTTT,CASSQAHPMNTEAFF
TRBV25-1,-,-,TRBJ2-7,TGTGCCAGCCTAAAGTTCTACGAGCAGTACTTC,CASLKFYEQYF
TRBV3-1/TRBV3-2,once,TRBD1,TRBJ2-1,TGTGCCAGCAGCCAACTGACAGGGGGCAGAGGAGAGCAGTTCTTC,CASSQLTGGRGEQFF
TRBV20-1,-,-,TRBJ2-3,TGCAGTGCTAGGGCTGAAAAGCAGTATTTT,CSARAEKQYF
TRBV9,-,-,TRBJ1-3,TGTGCCAGCAGCGTAGAGGGCGGCTCTGGAAACACCATATATTTT,CASSVEGGSGNTIYF
TRBV30,-,TRBD2,TRBJ2-5,TGTGCCTGGGGGCTCGGGGGGTCCCTAAAGAGAGAGACCCAGTACTTC,CAWGLGGSLKRETQYF
TRBV7-9,-,-,TRBJ2-1,TGTGCCAGCAGCTCCAGGGTTGGAGACTCCTACAATGAGCAGTTCTTC,CASSSRVGDSYNEQFF
TRBV5-1,-,-,TRBJ2-7,TGCGCCAGCAGCACCGGGCTGAACGAATACGAGCAGTACTTC,CASSTGLNEYEQYF
TRBV7-8,-,TRBD1,TRBJ2-7,TGTGCCAGCAGCCTCAGACAGGGCTTTACCTACGAGCAGTACTTC,CASSLRQGFTYEQYF
TRBV5-1,-,-,TRBJ1-1,TGCGCCAGCTCTAGCTTTTGGGAGGGGAACACTGAAGCTTTCTTT,CASSSFWEGNTEAFF
TRBV6-5,-,-,TRBJ1-1,TGTGCCAGCAGTTACGTGCCTAGCACGGAAGCTTTCTTT,CASSYVPSTEAFF
TRBV6-5,-,-,TRBJ2-3,TGTGCCAGCAACCGCCCTAGCGCAGATACGCAGTATTTT,CASNRPSADTQYF
TRBV10-3,-,TRBD2,TRBJ2-3,TGTGCCATCAGTGAGTATAACGGACTAGCCGGGACAGATACGCAGTATTTT,CAISEYNGLAGTDTQYF
TRBV12-3/TRBV12-4,-,TRBD2,TRBJ2-7,TGTGCCAGCAGGGTGGGGACTAGCGCGAGGCAGTACTTC,CASRVGTSARQYF
TRBV3-1/TRBV3-2,-,-,TRBJ2-7,TGTGCCAGCAGCCAAGAAAGGGGGGGTTCCTACGAGCAGTACTTC,CASSQERGGSYEQYF
TRBV4-1,-,TRBD1,TRBJ1-1,TGCGCCAGCAGCCAAGATAGCCACAGGGGGGATACTGAAGCTTTCTTT,CASSQDSHRGDTEAFF
TRBV29-1,-,-,TRBJ2-3,TGCAGCGCTCTATCCTCGACAGGACCTAGCACAGATACGCAGTATTTT,CSALSSTGPSTDTQYF
TRBV6-5,-,-,TRBJ2-5,TGTGCCAGCAGTTACTCCTCCGAAGAGACCCAGTACTTC,CASSYSSEETQYF
TRBV5-6,-,-,TRBJ2-7,TGTGCCAGCAGCCCCGGGAGTACTGAGATCTACGAGCAGTACTTC,CASSPGSTEIYEQYF
TRBV24-1,-,-,TRBJ2-1,TGTGCCACCAGTGATATTACAGGGAGGGATGAGCAGTTCTTC,CATSDITGRDEQFF
TRBV9,-,-,TRBJ2-7,TGTGCCAGCAGCGCCGGACAAGCAACTAAAGAGCAGTACTTC,CASSAGQATKEQYF
TRBV18,-,-,TRBJ1-2,TGTGCCAGCTCTCTGGACAGTGGCTATGGCTACACCTTC,CASSLDSGYGYTF
TRBV2,-,-,TRBJ2-7,TGTGCCAGCGGGGGGGCTGGCGAGCAGTACTTC,CASGGAGEQYF
TRBV9,-,-,TRBJ2-7,TGTGCCAGCAGCGTAGAGGGATCCCCCCACGAGCAGTACTTC,CASSVEGSPHEQYF
TRBV4-1,-,TRBD2,TRBJ2-1,TGCGCCAGCAGCCTGGGACTATCCTACAATGAGCAGTTCTTC,CASSLGLSYNEQFF
TRBV6-5,-,-,TRBJ1-5,TGTGCCAGCAGTTACTCTGGACTGGCCGCCCAGCCCCAGCATTTT,CASSYSGLAAQPQHF
TRBV9,-,-,TRBJ2-7,TGTGCCAGCAGCGTAGGCGGGGACTCCTACGAGCAGTACTTC,CASSVGGDSYEQYF
TRBV7-9,once,TRBD1,TRBJ2-4,TGTGCCAGCAGCGTCGGTAGGGGGCATTTCAAAAACATTCAGTACTTC,CASSVGRGHFKNIQYF
TRBV24-1,-,TRBD1,TRBJ2-7,TGTGCCACCAGTGACGGGACAGGGCTTCGCGACGAGCAGTACTTC,CATSDGTGLRDEQYF
TRBV11-2,-,-,TRBJ1-1,TGTGCCAGCAGCTTAGCCAGGGCCACTGAAGCTTTCTTT,CASSLARATEAFF
TRBV3-1/TRBV3-2,once,TRBD1,TRBJ1-2,TGTGCCAGCAGAAGAAGGGACAGCCTTTCGGGTGGCTACACCTTC,CASRRRDSLSGGYTF
TRBV5-4,-,-,TRBJ1-1,TGTGCCAGCAGCCAATGGACGGAAGACACTGAAGCTTTCTTT,CASSQWTEDTEAFF
TRBV5-4,few,-,TRBJ1-2,TGTGCCAGCAGCTCGACAGGTATCTTGGGCTACACCTTC,CASSSTGILGYTF
TRBV14,-,-,TRBJ2-5,TGTGCCAGCAGCCTACGGCAAGAGACCCAGTACTTC,CASSLRQETQYF
TRBV7-6,once,-,TRBJ2-1,TGTGCCAGCAGCTTATCGGCTAGTCGTGAGTCCTACAATGAGCAGTTCTTC,CASSLSASRESYNEQFF
TRBV4-1,-,-,TRBJ2-7,TGCGCCAGCAGCCAAGATCCCATTAGGGAGCAGTACTTC,CASSQDPIREQYF
TRBV3-1/TRBV3-2,-,-,TRBJ2-5,TGTGCCAGCAGCCAAGATAGGGAGACCCAGTACTTC,CASSQDRETQYF
TRBV24-1,once,-,TRBJ1-2,TGTGCCACCAGTACAGGGAACTATGGCTACACCTTC,CATSTGNYGYTF
TRBV7-3,-,-,TRBJ2-3,TGTGCCAGCAGCTTAGAGGGTGCTAGCACAGATACGCAGTATTTT,CASSLEGASTDTQYF
TRBV5-4,-,-,TRBJ1-1,TGTGCCAGCAGCTTGGGGCTCGGGGGAGGGAACACTGAAGCTTTCTTT,CASSLGLGGGNTEAFF
TRBV20-1,-,-,TRBJ2-7,TGCAGTGCTAGAGCCAGGGGCGAGCAGTACTTC,CSARARGEQYF
TRBV3-1/TRBV3-2,-,TRBD1,TRBJ2-7,TGTGCCAGCAGCACCGTGGACAGGAAAATTCCCTTCTTC,CASSTVDRKIPFF
TRBV19,once,-,TRBJ2-1,TGTGCCAGTAGTATGTCGGAACCTTCCTACAATGAGCAGTTCTTC,CASSMSEPSYNEQFF
TRBV7-9,-,-,TRBJ2-2,TGTGCCAGCAGCTTAAACGACGGGGAGCTGTTTTTT,CASSLNDGELFF
TRBV4-1,-,-,TRBJ1-2,TGCGCCAGCAGCCGACCGGGACCGAGCTATGGCTACACCTTC,CASSRPGPSYGYTF
TRBV15,-,-,TRBJ1-1,TGTGCCACCAGCAGCAGACATGCGAGGAACACTGAAGCTTTCTTT,CATSSRHARNTEAFF
TRBV5-6,once,TRBD2,TRBJ2-1,TGTGCCAGCAGCCATCTGGCTAGCGGGGGGGCTGTTGAGCAGTTCTTC,CASSHLASGGAVEQFF
TRBV7-9,-,TRBD1,TRBJ1-1,TGTGCCAGCAGCCGGACAGGGGGCCACACTGAAGCTTTCTTT,CASSRTGGHTEAFF
TRBV25-1,-,TRBD1,TRBJ1-1,TGTGCCAGCAGTGAATTAACAGGGGAATTGCACACTGAAGCTTTCTTT,CASSELTGELHTEAFF